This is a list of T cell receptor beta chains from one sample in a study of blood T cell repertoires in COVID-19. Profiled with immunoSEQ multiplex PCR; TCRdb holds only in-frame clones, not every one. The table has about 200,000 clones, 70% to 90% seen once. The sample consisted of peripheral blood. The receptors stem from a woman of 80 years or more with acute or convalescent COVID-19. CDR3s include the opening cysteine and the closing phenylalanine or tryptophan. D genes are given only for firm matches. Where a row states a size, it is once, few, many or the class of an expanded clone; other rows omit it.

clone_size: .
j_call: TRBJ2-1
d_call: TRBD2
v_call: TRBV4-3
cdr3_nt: TGCGCCAGCAGCCAAGAATTTACTAGCGGGGGAAGCAATGAGCAGTTCTTC
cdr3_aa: CASSQEFTSGGSNEQFF

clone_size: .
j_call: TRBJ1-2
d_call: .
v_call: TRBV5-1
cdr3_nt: TGCGCCAGCAGTAAGGACATCTCCTATGGCTACACCTTC
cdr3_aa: CASSKDISYGYTF

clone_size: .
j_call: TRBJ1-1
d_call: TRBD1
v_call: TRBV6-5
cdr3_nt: TGTGCCAGCAGTTACACCCCAGGGGGAACAACTGAAGCTTTCTTT
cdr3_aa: CASSYTPGGTTEAFF

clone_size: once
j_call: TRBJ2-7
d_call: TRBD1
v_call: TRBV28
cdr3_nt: TGTGCCAGCAGTTTACCAATACAGGGGGCGGGCGAGCAGTACTTC
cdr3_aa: CASSLPIQGAGEQYF

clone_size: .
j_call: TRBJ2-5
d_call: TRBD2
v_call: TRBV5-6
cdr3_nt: TGTGCCAGCAGCTGGCCCGGGACTAGCGGGAGTGAGGAGACCCAGTACTTC
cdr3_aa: CASSWPGTSGSEETQYF

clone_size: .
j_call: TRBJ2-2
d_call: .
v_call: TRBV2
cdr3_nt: TGTGCCAGCAAGGTAGCGGATAACACCGGGGAGCTGTTTTTT
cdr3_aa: CASKVADNTGELFF

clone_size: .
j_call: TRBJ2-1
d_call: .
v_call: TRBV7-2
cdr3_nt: TGTGCCAGTCGCGGACTGGTCTCCTACAATGAGCAGTTCTTC
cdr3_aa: CASRGLVSYNEQFF

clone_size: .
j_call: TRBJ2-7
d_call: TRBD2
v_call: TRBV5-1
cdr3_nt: TGCGCCAGCAGCTCGACTAGCGGCTCCTACGAGCAGTACTTC
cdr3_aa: CASSSTSGSYEQYF

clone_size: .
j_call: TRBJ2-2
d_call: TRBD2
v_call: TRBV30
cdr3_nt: TGTGCCTGCACTAGCGGGAGGGCCTCCGGGGAGCTGTTTTTT
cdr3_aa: CACTSGRASGELFF

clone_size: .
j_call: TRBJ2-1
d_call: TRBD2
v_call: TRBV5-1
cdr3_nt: TGCGCCAGCAGCCGGTGGGTAGCGGGAGGTGGTGAGCAGTTCTTC
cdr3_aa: CASSRWVAGGGEQFF

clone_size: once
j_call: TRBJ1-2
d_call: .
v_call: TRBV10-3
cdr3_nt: TGTGCCATCAATCCCGGGACAAACTATGGCTACACCTTC
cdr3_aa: CAINPGTNYGYTF

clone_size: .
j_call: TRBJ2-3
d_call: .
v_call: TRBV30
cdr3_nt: TGTGCCTGGAGTGTACTTACAGATACGCAGTATTTT
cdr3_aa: CAWSVLTDTQYF

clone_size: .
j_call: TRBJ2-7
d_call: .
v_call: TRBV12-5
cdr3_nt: TGTGCTAGTGGTTTGGGGACCACAGGAGACGAGCAGTACTTC
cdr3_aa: CASGLGTTGDEQYF

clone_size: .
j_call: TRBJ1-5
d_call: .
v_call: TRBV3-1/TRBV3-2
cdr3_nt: TGTGCCAGCAGCCAAGATGAGGGGGGGCGGCGTGTGAGTCAGCCCCAGCATTTT
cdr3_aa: CASSQDEGGRRVSQPQHF

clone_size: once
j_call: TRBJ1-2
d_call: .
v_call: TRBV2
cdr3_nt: TGTGCCAGCAGTGAATCCCGGGGTAACTATGGCTACACCTTC
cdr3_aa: CASSESRGNYGYTF

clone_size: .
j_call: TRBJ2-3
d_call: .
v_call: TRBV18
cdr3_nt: TGTGCCAGCTCACCCACCTTGGAGACAGATACGCAGTATTTT
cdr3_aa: CASSPTLETDTQYF

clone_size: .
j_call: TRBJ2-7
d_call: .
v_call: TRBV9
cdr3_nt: TGTGCCAGCAGCATGGACTCTACCTCCGGCTACGAGCAGTACTTC
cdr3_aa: CASSMDSTSGYEQYF

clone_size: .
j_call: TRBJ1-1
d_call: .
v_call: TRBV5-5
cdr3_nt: TGTGCCAGCAGCTTTATTCCGGACACTGAAGCTTTCTTT
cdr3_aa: CASSFIPDTEAFF

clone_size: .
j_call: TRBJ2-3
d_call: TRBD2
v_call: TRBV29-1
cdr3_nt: TGCAGCGTTTTGGCTAGCGGTAGCCCAGATACGCAGTATTTT
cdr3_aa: CSVLASGSPDTQYF

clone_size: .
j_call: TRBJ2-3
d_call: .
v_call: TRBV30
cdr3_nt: TGTGCCTGGAGTGTACGGGACTCCCAGGGGGCAGATACGCAGTATTTT
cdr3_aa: CAWSVRDSQGADTQYF

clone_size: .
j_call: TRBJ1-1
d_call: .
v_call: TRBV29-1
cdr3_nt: TGCAGCGTTCAGGCCGCAGGGAAGGACACTGAAGCTTTCTTT
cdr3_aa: CSVQAAGKDTEAFF

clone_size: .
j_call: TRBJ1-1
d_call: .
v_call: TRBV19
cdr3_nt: TGTGCCAGTCACAGGGTCGGGACTGAAGCTTTCTTT
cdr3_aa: CASHRVGTEAFF

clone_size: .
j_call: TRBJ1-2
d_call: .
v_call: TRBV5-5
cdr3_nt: TGTGCCAGCAGCCCTCAGGGGTATGGCTACACCTTC
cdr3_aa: CASSPQGYGYTF

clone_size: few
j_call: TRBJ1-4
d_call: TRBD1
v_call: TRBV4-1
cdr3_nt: TGCGCCAGCAGCCAAGATCGGGGACAGGGAGGAGAAAAACTGTTTTTT
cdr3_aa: CASSQDRGQGGEKLFF

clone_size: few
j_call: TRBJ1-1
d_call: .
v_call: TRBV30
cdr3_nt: TGTGCCTGGAGCAGACAGAGGAACACTGAAGCTTTCTTT
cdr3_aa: CAWSRQRNTEAFF

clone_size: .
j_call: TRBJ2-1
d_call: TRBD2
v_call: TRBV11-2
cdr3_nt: TGTGCCAGCAGCTCTCGGTTCGCGGGAGGAACCAACAATGAGCAGTTCTTC
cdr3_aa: CASSSRFAGGTNNEQFF

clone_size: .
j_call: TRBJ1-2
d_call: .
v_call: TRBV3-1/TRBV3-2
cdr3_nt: TGTGCCAGCAGCCAAGATCAAAGGGGTAGGGGCTACACCTTC
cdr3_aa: CASSQDQRGRGYTF

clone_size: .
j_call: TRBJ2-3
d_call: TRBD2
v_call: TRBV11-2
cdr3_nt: TGTGCCAGCAGCTTGCTAGCGGGGCCCACAGATACGCAGTATTTT
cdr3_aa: CASSLLAGPTDTQYF

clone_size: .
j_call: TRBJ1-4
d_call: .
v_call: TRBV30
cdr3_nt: TGTGCCTGGAGTCCACCCCCCAGGGGAGTCGGTAAACTGTTTTTT
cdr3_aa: CAWSPPPRGVGKLFF

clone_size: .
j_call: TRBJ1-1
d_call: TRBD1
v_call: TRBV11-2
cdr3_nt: TGTGCCAGCAGCCCGGGCGGGACAGGGGGGAGGACTGAAGCTTTCTTT
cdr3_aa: CASSPGGTGGRTEAFF

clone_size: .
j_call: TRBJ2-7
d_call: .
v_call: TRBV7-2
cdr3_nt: TGTGCCAGCAGTCCTGACAGGAACTCCTACGAGCAGTACTTC
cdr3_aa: CASSPDRNSYEQYF

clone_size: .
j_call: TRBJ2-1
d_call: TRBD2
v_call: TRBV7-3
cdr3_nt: TGTGCCAGCAGCAAAGAAAGGTTCGGGGGGTCCTACAATGAGCAGTTCTTC
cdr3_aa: CASSKERFGGSYNEQFF

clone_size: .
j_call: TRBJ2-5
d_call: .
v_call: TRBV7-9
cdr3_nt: TGTGCCAGCAGCTTGGCGGGGATCCAAGAGACCCAGTACTTC
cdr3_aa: CASSLAGIQETQYF

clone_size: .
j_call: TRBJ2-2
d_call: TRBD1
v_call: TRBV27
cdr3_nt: TGTGCCAGCCGCCCTCCGGGACAGGGCGACACCGGGGAGCTGTTTTTT
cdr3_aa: CASRPPGQGDTGELFF

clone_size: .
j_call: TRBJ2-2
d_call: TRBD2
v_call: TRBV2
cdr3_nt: TGTGCCAGCAGTGACCCCATACTAGCGGGTAGGGACACCGGGGAGCTGTTTTTT
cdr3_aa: CASSDPILAGRDTGELFF

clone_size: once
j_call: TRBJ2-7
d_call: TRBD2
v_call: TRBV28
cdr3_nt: TGTGCCAGCAGGCTCCCTAGCGGGAGTTACGAGCAGTACTTC
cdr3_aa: CASRLPSGSYEQYF

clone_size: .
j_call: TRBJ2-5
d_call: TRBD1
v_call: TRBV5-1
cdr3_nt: TGCGCCAGCAGCTTGTCGACAGGGCTTAGGCAAGAGACCCAGTACTTC
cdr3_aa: CASSLSTGLRQETQYF

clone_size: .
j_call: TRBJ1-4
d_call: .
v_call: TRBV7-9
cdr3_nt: TGTGCCAGCAGCCCGGGGGTTGTTAATGAAAAACTGTTTTTT
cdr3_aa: CASSPGVVNEKLFF

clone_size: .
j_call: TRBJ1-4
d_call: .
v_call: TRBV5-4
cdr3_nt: TGTGCCAGCAGCTGGGGAGGGGGGGCTACAAATGAAAAACTGTTTTTT
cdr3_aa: CASSWGGGATNEKLFF

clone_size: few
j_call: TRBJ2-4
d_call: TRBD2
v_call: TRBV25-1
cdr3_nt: TGTGCCAGCAGTGACCCGGGACTATGGAACATTCAGTACTTC
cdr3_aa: CASSDPGLWNIQYF

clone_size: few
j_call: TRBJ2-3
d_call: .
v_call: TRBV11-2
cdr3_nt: TGTGCCAGCAGCTTAGACAGAAGCGGGCAGTATTTT
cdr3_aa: CASSLDRSGQYF

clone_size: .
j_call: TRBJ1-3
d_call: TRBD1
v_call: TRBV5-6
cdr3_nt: TGTGCCAGCAGCTTATTCCGGGACAGGGCTGGAAACACCATATATTTT
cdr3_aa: CASSLFRDRAGNTIYF